This TCR beta chain comes out of a study of blood T cells in healthy people across ages. Together with a sample-barcoded 5' primer, a J-beta primer mix was included in a second PCR lasting about 7 to 11 cycles. From the 5' RACE reads, TCRdb called clonotypes with MiXCR, one entry per CDR3 protein. The sample records 750,000 to 1,000,000 distinct CDR3 sequences, approximately 32% being singletons. Another study also made use of these data, one on T cells of mothers and their children.

The TCR originated in a woman aged 40 to 49 in good health. Sequenced input: blood.

CDR3 in DNA: TGTGCCGGCACCCCTCGGGCGGGGGGGCCAGATACGCAGTATTTT. Its protein is CAGTPRAGGPDTQYF. The chain combines TRBV7-6 with TRBJ2-3, with 9 bases that match TRBD2. CDR1 and CDR2 from the germline V gene are SGHVS and FNYEAQ. V was pared by 11 bases and J by 4 bases, with 13 bases of the junction left unmatched. The CDR3 spans 15 residues.